The T cell receptor beta chain described here comes from a study of T-cell reconstitution after alpha-beta-depleted transplantation in children. Findings and caveats of the study: There were some patients whose high TCRbeta diversity at day 60 came from surviving recipient T cells and thymic progenitors. Hyperexpanded clones declined; after one year, newly produced T cells mostly supplied diversity. Two months or so post-transplant, alpha-beta T cells reportedly derived from several hundred expanded graft clones.

A word on this clonotype: The antigen remains undetermined.

J was trimmed by 5 bases and V by 2 bases; bases with no gene match: 5. Germline loops: CDR1 SGHRS, CDR2 YFSETQ. The CDR3 covers 15 residues. It was with unique molecular identifiers that the TCRbeta library was prepared. Using its own MiXCR run on the PCR reads, TCRdb lists one record per CDR3 protein. Of 670,000 or so distinct CDR3 sequences listed, around 13% are singletons. The source of this sequence is a girl between 2 and 10 years old with congenital amegakaryocytic thrombocytopenia, due to receive a stem cell transplant. The chain recombines TRBV5-1 with TRBJ2-2; 8 nucleotides match TRBD1. The sequencing here drew on PBMCs, taken before TCRalphabeta/CD19-depleted stem cell transplant. The CDR3 sequence is CASSFQGARTGELFF. Here the CDR3 DNA reads TGCGCCAGCAGCTTCCAGGGGGCGCGAACCGGGGAGCTGTTTTTT.